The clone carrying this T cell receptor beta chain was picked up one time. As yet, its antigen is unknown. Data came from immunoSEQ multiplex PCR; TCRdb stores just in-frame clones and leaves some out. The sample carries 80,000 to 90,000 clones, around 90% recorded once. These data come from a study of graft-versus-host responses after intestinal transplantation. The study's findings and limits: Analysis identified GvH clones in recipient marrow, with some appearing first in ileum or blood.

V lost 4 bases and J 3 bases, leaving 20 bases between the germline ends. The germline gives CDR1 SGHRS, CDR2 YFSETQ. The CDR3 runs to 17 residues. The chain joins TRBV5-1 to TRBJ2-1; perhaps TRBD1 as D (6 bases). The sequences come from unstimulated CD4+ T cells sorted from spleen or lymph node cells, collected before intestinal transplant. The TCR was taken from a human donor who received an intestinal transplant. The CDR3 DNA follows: TGCGCCAGCAGCCCTGGACAGTTGTGGGGTTTCTACAATGAGCAGTTCTTC. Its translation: CASSPGQLWGFYNEQFF.